Listed below are T cell receptor beta chains from one sample, sequenced in a study of CD8+ T cells in alopecia areata. Sequencing used immunoSEQ multiplex PCR; TCRdb keeps in-frame clones, though not all of them. The sample carries 37,000 or so clones, over 50% recorded once. The sequenced sample was CD4+ Tregs sorted from blood. The receptors here all came from a human donor with alopecia areata. Each CDR3 is given with its conserved first and last residue. Each record gives: J gene, clone size, D gene, V gene, CDR3 protein, CDR3 DNA. D genes are given only for firm matches. Only part of the rows carry a size: once, few, many, or a class if the clone is expanded.

TRBJ2-7	.	TRBD2	TRBV7-9	CASSLGAGAYEQYF	TGTGCCAGCAGCTTAGGAGCGGGGGCCTACGAGCAGTACTTC
TRBJ1-1	.	.	TRBV28	CASILRGNTEAFF	TGTGCCAGCATTCTTAGGGGTAACACTGAAGCTTTCTTT
TRBJ1-2	.	.	TRBV28	CASSLRHYGYTF	TGTGCCAGCAGCCTCAGACACTATGGCTACACCTTC
TRBJ2-3	few	TRBD1	TRBV2	CAKKDRGVTDTQYF	TGTGCCAAAAAGGACAGGGGCGTCACAGATACGCAGTATTTT
TRBJ2-7	.	.	TRBV7-2	CASSLTSEQYF	TGTGCCAGCAGCCTGACTAGCGAGCAGTACTTC
TRBJ2-1	.	TRBD2	TRBV5-1	CASSPLAGAHEQFF	TGCGCCAGCAGCCCACTAGCGGGAGCACATGAGCAGTTCTTC
TRBJ1-5	.	.	TRBV7-2	CASSSQGGQPQHF	TGTGCCAGCAGCTCCCAGGGAGGACAGCCCCAGCATTTT
TRBJ2-1	.	.	TRBV7-3	CASSSGLSPNEQFF	TGTGCCAGCAGCTCGGGACTGTCCCCCAATGAGCAGTTCTTC
TRBJ2-2	.	.	TRBV6-5	CASGTNTGELFF	TGTGCCAGCGGTACGAACACCGGGGAGCTGTTTTTT
TRBJ2-2	medium-sized	.	TRBV15	CATSRHSGELFF	TGTGCCACCAGCAGGCATTCCGGGGAGCTGTTTTTT
TRBJ1-2	few	.	TRBV7-2	CASSLYGSNYGYTF	TGTGCCAGCAGCTTATACGGGTCCAACTATGGCTACACCTTC
TRBJ2-1	.	.	TRBV30	CAWVPQTGNEQFF	TGTGCCTGGGTCCCCCAAACGGGGAATGAGCAGTTCTTC
TRBJ1-5	.	.	TRBV28	CASRAHSLEPQHF	TGTGCCAGCAGAGCTCATAGCTTAGAGCCCCAGCATTTT
TRBJ2-7	.	.	TRBV6-1	CASSVRPEQYF	TGTGCCAGCAGTGTTAGACCCGAGCAGTACTTC
TRBJ2-7	once	TRBD2	TRBV27	CATQIAGGPSYEQYF	TGTGCCACCCAAATAGCGGGAGGTCCCTCCTACGAGCAGTACTTC
TRBJ1-2	medium-sized	.	TRBV28	CASSPAQGGNYGYTF	TGTGCCAGCAGTCCGGCCCAGGGAGGCAACTATGGCTACACCTTC
TRBJ1-1	.	.	TRBV6-5	CASSYSGQMNTEAFF	TGTGCCAGCAGTTACTCAGGACAGATGAACACTGAAGCTTTCTTT
TRBJ2-2	.	.	TRBV28	CASTKKGGELFF	TGTGCCAGCACCAAAAAGGGCGGGGAGCTGTTTTTT
TRBJ1-2	.	.	TRBV7-9	CAVRTAEYGYTF	TGTGCGGTCAGAACTGCGGAATATGGCTACACCTTC
TRBJ1-1	once	.	TRBV2	CASSEGVWGTEAFF	TGTGCCAGCAGTGAGGGGGTATGGGGCACTGAAGCTTTCTTT